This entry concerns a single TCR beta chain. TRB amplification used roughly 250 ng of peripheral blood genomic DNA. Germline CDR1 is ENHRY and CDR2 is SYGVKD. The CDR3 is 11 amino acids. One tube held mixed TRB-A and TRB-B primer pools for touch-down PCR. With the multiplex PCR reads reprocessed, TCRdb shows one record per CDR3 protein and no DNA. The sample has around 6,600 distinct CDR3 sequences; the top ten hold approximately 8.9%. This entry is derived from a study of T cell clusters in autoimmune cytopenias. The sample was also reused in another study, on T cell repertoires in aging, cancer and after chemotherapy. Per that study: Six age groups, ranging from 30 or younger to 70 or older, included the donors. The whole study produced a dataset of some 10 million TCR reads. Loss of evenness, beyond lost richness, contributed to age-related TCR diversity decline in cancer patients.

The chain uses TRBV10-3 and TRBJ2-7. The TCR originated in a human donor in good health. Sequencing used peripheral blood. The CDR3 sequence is CATTYNYEQYF.